Presented here are 32 T cell receptor beta chains from one specimen sequenced in a study of blood T cell repertoires in COVID-19. TCRdb's table, derived via immunoSEQ multiplex PCR, lists solely in-frame clones and lacks some. This sample has around 130,000 clones, with more than 75% found just once. Sequencing was done on a sample of peripheral blood. The receptors derive from a man in his fifties or sixties with acute or convalescent COVID-19.

The chain joins TRBV7-3 to TRBJ1-3; a weak D match, TRBD1 (6 bases). The CDR3 is made up of 17 amino acids. Per the germline V gene, CDR1 is SGHTA and CDR2 is FQGTGA. V was cut by 5 bases and J by 0 bases, with 17 bases left in between. The CDR3 DNA follows: TGTGCCAGCAGCGTCCCGACAGGATCCTTCTCTGGAAACACCATATATTTT. Residues: CASSVPTGSFSGNTIYF.

The V call is TRBV11-2, the J call TRBJ2-5; maybe TRBD1 (7 bases). The CDR3 is 15 amino acids. CDR1 and CDR2 from the germline V gene are SGHAT and FQNNGV. Between the trimmed V and J ends, which lost 5 bases and 5 bases, there was a span of 18 bases. CDR3 sequence reads: CASSEGTAGRETQYF. DNA for the CDR3: TGTGCCAGCAGCGAGGGGACAGCGGGTAGGGAGACCCAGTACTTC.

This chain connects TRBV30 to TRBJ1-1; D is possibly TRBD1 (6 bases). The CDR3 is 13 residues long. CDR1 GTSNPN and CDR2 SVGIG come from the germline V gene (reference sequence). Trimming took 2 bases from V and 6 from J, leaving 13 bases between them. This chain's CDR3 is CAWSLGGSSEAFF. The CDR3 DNA reads TGTGCCTGGAGTTTAGGGGGATCGTCTGAAGCTTTCTTT.

The chain uses TRBV19 and TRBJ2-3; D gene ambiguous. Germline CDR1 and CDR2: LNHDA and SQIVND (reference sequence). Trimming stripped 8 bases from V and 1 base from J, with 16 bases between. The CDR3 is 15 residues long. The CDR3 region has the DNA TGTGCCAGTGCCGGGTCCTCCCTCCGCACAGATACGCAGTATTTT. The encoded protein is CASAGSSLRTDTQYF.

The gene calls are TRBV3-1 (or the pseudogene TRBV3-2) and TRBJ2-3, with TRBD2 matching 10 bases. The CDR3 runs to 17 residues. V shed 3 bases, J shed 1 base, and the junction held 7 bases outside the gene matches. Germline V gene lookup returns CDR1 LGHDT and CDR2 YNNKEL (reference sequence). CDR3 amino acids: CASSQGIAGGGTDTQYF. Here the CDR3 DNA reads TGTGCCAGCAGCCAGGGAATAGCGGGAGGAGGCACAGATACGCAGTATTTT.

In this sample, this clone turned up a few times. The gene calls are TRBV29-1 and TRBJ2-5, with D possibly being TRBD1 (6 bases). CDR1 is SQVTM and CDR2 is ANQGSEA in the germline V gene. The CDR3 is 12 amino acids. Between the trimmed V and J ends, which lost 4 bases and 5 bases, there was a span of 11 bases. CDR3 bases: TGCAGCGTTGCAGGGGAGTGGGAGACCCAGTACTTC. This encodes CSVAGEWETQYF.

This chain uses TRBV11-2 with TRBJ2-3; 7 bases are a match to TRBD2. Germline assignment: CDR1 SGHAT and CDR2 FQNNGV. This CDR3 is built from 14 residues. J was trimmed by 5 bases and V by 4 bases; bases with no gene match: 6. The chain's CDR3 is CASSSGLYGDTQYF. CDR3 DNA: TGTGCCAGCAGCTCGGGACTATATGGAGATACGCAGTATTTT.

V usage is TRBV4-3 and J usage is TRBJ1-2, with D perhaps TRBD1 (6 bases). CDR3 size: 16 residues. Looked up from germline, CDR1 is LGHNA and CDR2 is YSLEER. V was shortened by 0 bases and J by 2 bases, with 13 bases between the two germline ends. Written as DNA, the CDR3 is TGCGCCAGCAGCCAAGACGTGACAGGTTGGAACTATGGCTACACCTTC. Translating gives CASSQDVTGWNYGYTF.

The chain employs TRBV28 and TRBJ2-1; maybe TRBD1 (7 bases). Looked up from germline, CDR1 is MDHEN and CDR2 is SYDVKM. The CDR3 sequence is 15 residues long. V was pared by 11 bases and J by 4 bases, with 21 bases between. The CDR3 DNA reads as TGTGCCGCCCAGGGGGGCGGGATAGATTACAATGAGCAGTTCTTC. Its translation: CAAQGGGIDYNEQFF.

J is TRBJ1-5 and V is TRBV27; 9 bases are shared with TRBD1. With V trimmed by 3 bases and J by 2 bases, 5 bases remained unmatched. From germline, CDR1 is MNHEY and CDR2 SMNVEV (reference sequence). CDR3 length: 16 residues. The DNA for the CDR3 is TGTGCCAGCAGTTTCAACGACAGGGGGGGCAATCAGCCCCAGCATTTT. This encodes CASSFNDRGGNQPQHF.

This chain connects TRBV5-1 to TRBJ2-1; 13 nucleotides agree with TRBD2. This CDR3 region has 17 residues. Germline CDR1 and CDR2: SGHRS and YFSETQ. Trimming cost V 2 bases and J 3 bases; bases outside gene matches: 5. CDR3 bases: TGCGCCAGCAGCTTCACAGGACTAGCGGGAGTCTACAATGAGCAGTTCTTC. Protein: CASSFTGLAGVYNEQFF.

The rearrangement joins TRBV4-1 to TRBJ2-7; 8 nucleotides agree with TRBD2. Germline V gene sequence: CDR1 MGHRA, CDR2 YSYEKL. Germline trimming cut 2 bases from V and 4 bases from J; bases unmatched to any gene: 7. The CDR3 consists of 15 residues. CDR3 region: CASSQTTSGAYEQYF. The CDR3 region has the DNA TGCGCCAGCAGCCAAACTACTAGCGGTGCATACGAGCAGTACTTC.

This sequence joins TRBV4-1 and TRBJ2-5; D not resolved. The CDR3 is made up of 17 amino acids. V was pared by 1 base and J by 0 bases, with 15 bases between. CDR1 and CDR2 from the germline V gene are MGHRA and YSYEKL. The CDR3 region has the DNA TGCGCCAGCAGCCAAGCCTCCTCGGGTAACCACCAAGAGACCCAGTACTTC. Translated, it gives CASSQASSGNHQETQYF.

The rearrangement links TRBV7-8 to TRBJ1-5; 9 nucleotides line up with TRBD1. This CDR3 is built from 14 residues. Trimming took 5 bases from V and 6 from J; bases not matched to a gene: 5. The germline gives CDR1 SGHVS, CDR2 FQNEAQ. CDR3 coding DNA: TGTGCCAGCAGCCGGGACAGGGAGGTTCAGCCCCAGCATTTT. It yields the protein CASSRDREVQPQHF.

The chain recombines TRBV6-2 or TRBV6-3 with TRBJ1-5; possibly TRBD1 for D (6 bases). V lost 6 bases, J lost 5 bases, and 14 bases lay in between. The germline CDR1 and CDR2 sequences are MNHEY and SVGEGT. The CDR3 extends over 14 amino acids. CDR3 in amino acids: CASSLTGPDQPQHF. Written as DNA, the CDR3 is TGTGCCAGCAGCTTAACAGGGCCCGATCAGCCCCAGCATTTT.

The CDR3 nucleotides are TGCGCCAGCAGTGAGTCGAGTGAAAAACTGTTTTTT. This codes for CASSESSEKLFF. This chain joins TRBV10-2 and TRBJ1-4; no firm D call. V lost 0 bases and J 7 bases, leaving 3 bases between the germline ends. This CDR3 comprises 12 residues. Germline V gene sequence: CDR1 WSHSY, CDR2 SAAADI.

CDR3 DNA: TGTGCCAGCAGCCGGGACTTCAAGTCCTACGAGCAGTACTTC. It translates to CASSRDFKSYEQYF. The chain recombines TRBV6-5 with TRBJ2-7; D might be TRBD2 (6 bases). The CDR3 runs to 14 residues. V lost 6 bases and J lost 1, with 13 bases in between. Germline V gene lookup returns CDR1 MNHEY and CDR2 SVGAGI.

The rearrangement links TRBV11-1 to TRBJ2-5, with D possibly TRBD2 on 5 matching bases. The germline V gene encodes CDR1 SGHAT and CDR2 FQDESV (reference sequence). The CDR3 is 14 amino acids. V gave up 2 bases and J gave up 6 bases, with 13 bases separating them. The CDR3 DNA is TGTGCCAGCAGCTTAACCGAAGGAGGCAAGACCCAGTACTTC. Translated: CASSLTEGGKTQYF.

The chain is built from TRBV11-2 and TRBJ2-1, with TRBD2 as a possible D gene (6 bases). CDR1 and CDR2 (germline): SGHAT, FQNNGV. The V end was cut by 3 bases, the J end by 0 bases, with 9 bases between. The CDR3 contains 15 residues. The CDR3 nucleotides are TGTGCCAGCAGCTTGGGGGGAGGCTCCTACAATGAGCAGTTCTTC. It translates to CASSLGGGSYNEQFF.

This clone came up once. The chain carries TRBV15 and TRBJ1-6; D gene unclear. V was pared by 8 bases and J by 9 bases, with 14 bases between. Germline CDR1 and CDR2: LNHNV and YYDKDF (reference sequence). This CDR3 region has 13 residues. CDR3 in DNA: TGTGCCACCGCGGTGACCCCCGGTTCACCCCTCCACTTT. Translated, it gives CATAVTPGSPLHF.

The rearrangement uses TRBV5-8 and TRBJ2-3; D may be TRBD2 (6 bases). The CDR3 covers 15 residues. Germline-derived CDR1 and CDR2 are SGHTS and YDEGEE. Deletions cut 6 bases from V and 3 bases from J, with 17 bases between. CDR3 nucleotide sequence: TGTGCCAGCACAGTCGCAGATCGGGAGACAGATACGCAGTATTTT. Amino acid sequence: CASTVADRETDTQYF.

The V call is TRBV12-3 or TRBV12-4, the J call TRBJ1-5, with D possibly being TRBD1 (6 bases). With 4 bases removed from V and 6 bases from J, the gap between germline ends came to 10 bases. CDR3 length: 13 residues. The CDR3 nucleotides read TGTGCCAGCAGTTACGGACAGTCTCAGCCCCAGCATTTT. Translated: CASSYGQSQPQHF.

This clone was detected once. CDR3 protein: CASRRTSGRGDYEQYF. The CDR3 nucleotides read TGCGCCAGCAGGCGGACTAGCGGGAGGGGTGACTACGAGCAGTACTTC. V gene TRBV10-2 combines with J gene TRBJ2-7, with 15 bases identical to TRBD2. J was trimmed by 3 bases and V by 6 bases; bases with no gene match: 6. The CDR3 contains 16 residues. CDR1 is WSHSY and CDR2 is SAAADI in the germline V gene.

This chain uses TRBV28 with TRBJ1-2; TRBD1 might be the D (6 bases). The V gene's germline CDR1 is MDHEN and CDR2 SYDVKM. The CDR3 loop spans 15 amino acids. Deletions cut 6 bases from V and 4 bases from J, with 18 bases between. This CDR3 is CASRTPGARIYGYTF. The CDR3 DNA follows: TGTGCCAGCAGGACCCCAGGGGCGCGGATCTATGGCTACACCTTC.

This chain links TRBV5-1 with TRBJ2-7; 8 bases are a match to TRBD2. CDR1 is SGHRS and CDR2 is YFSETQ in the germline V gene. The length of the CDR3 is 16 residues. J lost 3 bases, V lost 4 bases, and 12 bases had no gene match. The CDR3 DNA reads as TGCGCCAGCAGCGGGGTTAGCGGGGCTGAAAACTACGAGCAGTACTTC. Its translation: CASSGVSGAENYEQYF.

The chain employs TRBV19 and TRBJ2-7; 9 nucleotides align to TRBD1. CDR1 is LNHDA and CDR2 is SQIVND in the germline V gene (reference sequence). CDR3 length equals 15 residues. Germline trimming cut 3 bases from V and 3 bases from J; bases unmatched to any gene: 6. The CDR3 loop is CASSIILGQGYEQYF. CDR3 sequence (DNA): TGTGCCAGTAGTATCATTTTGGGACAGGGCTACGAGCAGTACTTC.

In its sample, this clone was seen a few times. The chain employs TRBV27 and TRBJ1-1; TRBD1 might be the D (5 bases). V was trimmed by 2 bases and J by 3 bases, leaving 7 bases between them. CDR1 MNHEY and CDR2 SMNVEV come from the germline V gene (reference sequence). The length of the CDR3 is 13 residues. The DNA for the CDR3 is TGTGCCAGCAGTTTAGGGGACTACACTGAAGCTTTCTTT. Residues: CASSLGDYTEAFF.

In DNA, the CDR3 is TGTGCCAGCAGTTTTATGACTAGCGGTAGCTCCTACAATGAGCAGTTCTTC. Its translation is CASSFMTSGSSYNEQFF. The V and J genes are TRBV27 and TRBJ2-1, with 9 bases that match TRBD2. After removal of 3 bases from V and 0 bases from J, the junction contained 6 bases not matched to a gene. This CDR3 has 17 residues. Germline loops: CDR1 MNHEY, CDR2 SMNVEV (reference sequence).

The gene calls are TRBV18 and TRBJ2-6; 10 nucleotides align to TRBD1. CDR1 and CDR2 from the germline V gene are KGHSH and LQKENI. The ends lost 3 bases at V and 0 bases at J; junction bases unmatched: 8. The CDR3 length is 19 residues. The CDR3 coding sequence is TGTGCCAGCTCACCTGTCGACAGGGGGCGAGGCTCTGGGGCCAACGTCCTGACTTTC. Encoded protein: CASSPVDRGRGSGANVLTF.

This chain connects TRBV19 to TRBJ2-1, with D possibly TRBD1 on 6 matching bases. Deletions cut 9 bases from V and 7 bases from J, with 22 bases between. This CDR3 contains 15 residues. Germline V gene sequence: CDR1 LNHDA, CDR2 SQIVND (reference sequence). CDR3 region: CASRPPGQLRNEQFF. Written as DNA, the CDR3 is TGTGCCAGCCGACCCCCGGGACAATTACGGAATGAGCAGTTCTTC.

The rearrangement joins TRBV6-6 to TRBJ2-7, with 10 bases identical to TRBD1. The CDR3 spans 13 residues. The V segment lost 4 bases and the J segment 5 bases; nucleotides outside the gene matches: 2. Germline values: CDR1 MNHNY, CDR2 SVGAGI (reference sequence). Here the CDR3 DNA reads TGTGCCAGCAGTTCCGGGACAGGGGACGAGCAGTACTTC. Its protein product is CASSSGTGDEQYF.

The chain has TRBV28 and TRBJ2-2; D might be TRBD2 (6 bases). Deletions cut 4 bases from V and 4 bases from J, with 10 bases between. In germline, CDR1 is MDHEN, CDR2 SYDVKM. This CDR3 is 14 amino acids long. DNA of the CDR3: TGTGCCAGCAGTTCGGGGGAAGGCACCGGGGAGCTGTTTTTT. Amino acid sequence: CASSSGEGTGELFF.